The source of this T cell receptor (beta chain) is a study of T cells in Graves' hyperthyroidism and ophthalmopathy (dated by TCRdb to the late 2010s). About the investigation overall: Peripheral blood was collected at initial diagnosis, before any treatment. Prospective prediction of ophthalmopathy was tested in an independent validation cohort of approximately 18 hyperthyroidism patients and 17 patients who later progressed to ophthalmopathy. After sampling, hyperthyroidism patients received methimazole starting at 30 mg daily, and ophthalmopathy patients received high-dose intravenous methylprednisolone. Thyroid tissue and blood T-cell repertoires from about 6 Graves' hyperthyroidism patients were also compared in the study. The 100 or so discovery patients were randomly split 7:3 into training and test sets. A discovery cohort of approximately 100 patients, approximately 45 with Graves' ophthalmopathy and roughly 59 with stable Graves' hyperthyroidism, was used to find distinguishing TCR V-J signatures. According to the paper, TCR Vbeta CDR3 sequencing was carried out on around 140 peripheral blood samples, which came from approximately 43 ophthalmopathy, fewer than 80 hyperthyroidism and roughly 17 progressor patients.

This clonotype has more than one count but fewer than ten. Its antigen has not been determined. No qualities accompany the bases; no much larger clone lies one base away. V is cut by 0 bases and J by 4 bases, and the space between the germline ends is 19 bases. Sequences DFQATT (CDR1) and SNEGSKA (CDR2) are obtained from the germline V gene (reference sequence). Its CDR3 holds 16 amino acids, cysteine through phenylalanine. Only the CDR3 part of the read is kept: 48 bases, read in frame from the first base. Beyond this particular receptor, the publication reports: Most expanded thyroid clonotypes (frequency above 0.001) were also detected in blood, a finding suggesting that blood repertoires may reflect thyroid immune responses. In validation, progression to ophthalmopathy was predicted by the model with 70% to 71% sensitivity and 72.22% specificity, a median of about 6.8 months before onset. No statistical method was used to set the sample size in advance, and investigators knew the group allocation. In cross-validation, a model built on a 13 V-J signature told ophthalmopathy apart from stable hyperthyroidism with 87.88% sensitivity and roughly 82% specificity, and in testing the same model reached 80%/75%.

A patient counted as having stable Graves' hyperthyroidism if no progression to ophthalmopathy occurred over 18 months of follow-up. Hyperthyroidism patients were newly diagnosed, with disease duration under 2 months, and aged 18 to 65 years. The study excluded patients with uncontrolled infections, other autoimmune diseases, pregnancy or lactation. Clinical symptoms, serum thyroxine and TRAb, thyroid ultrasound, and orbital computed tomography formed the basis for the diagnoses. Ficoll-Paque density gradient centrifugation was used to isolate PBMCs from about 9 ml of fresh peripheral blood. Total RNA was extracted with Trizol reagent, and quality was checked on an Agilent 2100 Bioanalyzer. Amplification of TCR beta CDR3 regions was carried out from RNA transcripts. A first-round RT-PCR of the TCR CDR3 used the HTBI primer set with the Qiagen OneStep RT-PCR kit. The libraries were constructed in a second round of multiplex PCR and then size-selected and purified. Sequencing of the libraries was done on an Illumina HiSeq2000 using paired-end 100 bp reads. The source study handled its data this way. SOAPnuke was used to process the raw data, with reads discarded if the reads contained adapters or uncalled bases, had a mean Phred below 15, or lacked an exact constant-primer or identifier match. COPE v1.2.5 was used to merge high-quality paired reads, and clonotypes were defined as unique nucleotide sequences. Clonotypes were aligned to IMGT TRBV, TRBD and TRBJ reference segments using MiTCR v1.1. Analysis was restricted to V-J combinations with a frequency above 0.0001, which covered about 99% of repertoires. The TCS score was defined as the ratio of F50 (clonal expansion) to E x V (chaos), calculated using BLOSUM62-based TCRdist between CDR3 peptides within each V-J. Welch's t-statistics and random forest reduced fewer than 550 V-J features to roughly 13, which were used in a naive Bayes classifier (R e1071). The Morisita-Horn index was used to measure how similar the thyroid and blood repertoires were. TCRdb reworked the public reads: Q25 trimming with fastp, MiXCR clone assembly, productive beta chains retained. Rows are unified per CDR3 protein, each entry keeping the most common DNA and genes. Clone size and V and J calls follow TCRdb, not the original study. Counted in this sample were about 840,000 distinct CDR3 sequences; around 39% of them appeared once. About 9% of the sample goes to the ten largest clones.

The sequence derives from a man in his late teens or twenties with Graves' hyperthyroidism. The chain links TRBV20-1 with TRBJ2-7; the D segment is perhaps TRBD1 or TRBD2, each sharing 7 matched bases. The sequencing sample was made of blood. The DNA sequence is given as TGCAGTGCTAGAGATCTAAACAGGGGAGGGCTATACGAGCAGTACTTC. This encodes CSARDLNRGGLYEQYF.